What follows describes a single T cell receptor beta chain. Its antigen remains unidentified. The germline CDR1 and CDR2 sequences are MGHRA and YSYEKL. V was trimmed by 1 base and J by 8 bases, leaving 12 bases between them. The CDR3 covers 14 residues. The data were taken from a study of tumour-infiltrating T cells in Burkitt lymphoma. About the study: Productive clonality predicted overall and progression-free survival.

Generated by immunoSEQ multiplex PCR, the TCRdb table keeps only in-frame clones and is missing some. The sample shows more than 90 clones, around a fifth of them seen only once. Overall study findings and caveats: Public clonotypes, several, appeared across numerous Burkitt lymphoma patients.

The chain links TRBV4-1 to TRBJ2-1, with D perhaps matching TRBD2 (5 bases). Material: tumor tissue. The sequence derives from a human donor with Burkitt lymphoma. The CDR3 loop reads CASSQGGYGDEQFF. CDR3 DNA sequence: TGCGCCAGCAGCCAAGGAGGCTACGGGGATGAGCAGTTCTTC.